A selection of T cell receptor beta chains follows, all from one sample in a study of T cell responses to AZD1222 COVID-19 vaccine. The repertoire was sequenced with immunoSEQ multiplex PCR; TCRdb's copy has only in-frame clones and lacks some. Among roughly 150,000 clones listed, around 93% were seen once. The sequencing here drew on peripheral blood, taken on day 0 of AZD1222 vaccination. Every receptor here comes from an adult in good health. Both conserved end residues are part of each CDR3. A D gene is named only where the DNA matches it firmly. A row's size may be missing; if present it is once, few, many or a size class.

d_call	v_call	j_call	clone_size	cdr3_aa	cdr3_nt
.	TRBV5-4	TRBJ1-3	.	CASSLETAKNTIYF	TGTGCCAGCAGCTTGGAAACAGCGAAAAACACCATATATTTT
.	TRBV28	TRBJ2-7	.	CASLGLRYPSYEQYF	TGTGCCAGCCTCGGTCTGCGGTACCCTTCCTACGAGCAGTACTTC
.	TRBV6-5	TRBJ2-1	.	CASSDTMSEQFF	TGTGCCAGCAGCGATACAATGAGTGAGCAGTTCTTC
TRBD1	TRBV19	TRBJ1-3	.	CASRDRGPGNTIYF	TGTGCCAGTAGAGACAGGGGACCTGGAAACACCATATATTTT
TRBD2	TRBV25-1	TRBJ2-1	.	CASSLGTIYNEQFF	TGTGCCAGCAGTCTCGGGACTATCTACAATGAGCAGTTCTTC
.	TRBV5-1	TRBJ1-3	.	CASSASPTGSGNTIYF	TGCGCCAGCAGCGCCTCGCCGACAGGCTCTGGAAACACCATATATTTT
.	TRBV27	TRBJ1-1	.	CASSGLVQGAAFF	TGTGCCAGCAGTGGCTTGGTCCAGGGTGCGGCTTTCTTT
.	TRBV7-9	TRBJ1-6	.	CASSPRGSGDPLHF	TGTGCCAGCAGCCCTCGCGGGAGTGGGGATCCCCTCCACTTT
.	TRBV5-5	TRBJ1-2	once	CASSLGGLGMGPGYTF	TGTGCCAGCAGCTTGGGGGGCCTAGGAATGGGGCCTGGCTACACCTTC
.	TRBV15	TRBJ2-7	.	CATSRQGNSYEQYF	TGTGCCACCAGCAGACAGGGGAACTCCTACGAGCAGTACTTC
.	TRBV2	TRBJ2-5	.	CASRIRDYQETQYF	TGTGCCAGCAGGATCCGGGACTACCAAGAGACCCAGTACTTC
TRBD1	TRBV27	TRBJ2-3	.	CASSSPTGADTQYF	TGTGCCAGCAGTTCCCCGACAGGGGCAGATACGCAGTATTTT
.	TRBV3-1/TRBV3-2	TRBJ1-1	.	CASSQDPSGEAFF	TGTGCCAGCAGCCAAGATCCGAGCGGGGAAGCTTTCTTT
.	TRBV7-2	TRBJ1-2	once	CASSLVPGDGYTF	TGTGCCAGCAGCCTAGTGCCCGGGGATGGCTACACCTTC
TRBD1	TRBV3-1/TRBV3-2	TRBJ2-7	.	CASSPSRDRGRGTYEQYF	TGTGCCAGCAGCCCGTCCCGGGACAGGGGTCGGGGGACCTACGAGCAGTACTTC
TRBD2	TRBV30	TRBJ2-7	.	CAWSVAGGIDEQYF	TGTGCCTGGAGTGTGGCGGGGGGCATCGACGAGCAGTACTTC
TRBD1	TRBV30	TRBJ1-5	.	CAWGTGGGQPQHF	TGTGCCTGGGGAACAGGGGGCGGGCAGCCCCAGCATTTT
.	TRBV5-1	TRBJ2-5	.	CASSLVINPQETQYF	TGCGCCAGCAGCTTGGTCATAAACCCCCAAGAGACCCAGTACTTC
.	TRBV7-8	TRBJ1-1	.	CASSLDSGYTEAFF	TGTGCCAGCAGCTTAGATTCAGGGTACACTGAAGCTTTCTTT
.	TRBV7-2	TRBJ1-2	.	CASSLMLGTYGYTF	TGTGCCAGCAGCTTAATGCTGGGAACCTATGGCTACACCTTC
.	TRBV10-2	TRBJ2-3	few	CASIRGLKLSTDTQYF	TGCGCCAGCATACGGGGATTAAAACTTAGCACAGATACGCAGTATTTT
.	TRBV3-1/TRBV3-2	TRBJ1-6	.	CASSQRGYNSPLHF	TGTGCCAGCAGCCAGAGGGGTTATAATTCACCCCTCCACTTT
.	TRBV19	TRBJ1-2	.	CASSISGAINGYTF	TGTGCCAGTAGTATAAGCGGGGCGATCAATGGCTACACCTTC
TRBD2	TRBV6-5	TRBJ2-1	.	CASSYSGAYNEQFF	TGTGCCAGCAGTTATAGCGGGGCCTACAATGAGCAGTTCTTC
TRBD2	TRBV10-3	TRBJ2-7	.	CAIRPSGIVYEQYF	TGTGCCATCAGACCTAGCGGGATCGTCTACGAGCAGTACTTC
TRBD2	TRBV27	TRBJ2-1	.	CASSLGGSLYNEQFF	TGTGCCAGCAGCCTGGGGGGGAGTCTGTACAATGAGCAGTTCTTC
TRBD2	TRBV7-2	TRBJ2-3	.	CASSPGTSGRIGDTQYF	TGTGCCAGCAGCCCCGGGACTAGCGGGAGGATCGGAGATACGCAGTATTTT
.	TRBV3-1/TRBV3-2	TRBJ2-3	.	CASSPGPDTQYF	TGTGCCAGCAGCCCGGGCCCCGATACGCAGTATTTT
.	TRBV4-3	TRBJ1-2	.	CASSQDLAMNYGYTF	TGCGCCAGCAGCCAAGATCTGGCGATGAACTATGGCTACACCTTC
TRBD2	TRBV4-3	TRBJ2-1	.	CASSQTPRLAQINEQFF	TGCGCCAGCAGCCAGACCCCCAGACTAGCCCAAATTAATGAGCAGTTCTTC
TRBD2	TRBV10-3	TRBJ2-3	.	CAISESGLAGDIDTQYF	TGTGCCATCAGTGAGTCGGGACTCGCGGGAGACATTGATACGCAGTATTTT